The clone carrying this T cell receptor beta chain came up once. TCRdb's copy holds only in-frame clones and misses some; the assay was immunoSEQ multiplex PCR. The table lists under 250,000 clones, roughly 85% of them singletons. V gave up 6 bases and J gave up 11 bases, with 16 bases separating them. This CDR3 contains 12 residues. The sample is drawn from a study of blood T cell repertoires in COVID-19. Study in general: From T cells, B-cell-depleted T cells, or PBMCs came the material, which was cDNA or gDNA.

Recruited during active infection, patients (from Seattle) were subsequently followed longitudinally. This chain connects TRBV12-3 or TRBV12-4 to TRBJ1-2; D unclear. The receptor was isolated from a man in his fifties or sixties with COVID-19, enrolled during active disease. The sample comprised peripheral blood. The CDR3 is CASRLTVGWYTF. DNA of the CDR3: TGTGCCAGCAGGCTCACCGTGGGCTGGTACACCTTC.